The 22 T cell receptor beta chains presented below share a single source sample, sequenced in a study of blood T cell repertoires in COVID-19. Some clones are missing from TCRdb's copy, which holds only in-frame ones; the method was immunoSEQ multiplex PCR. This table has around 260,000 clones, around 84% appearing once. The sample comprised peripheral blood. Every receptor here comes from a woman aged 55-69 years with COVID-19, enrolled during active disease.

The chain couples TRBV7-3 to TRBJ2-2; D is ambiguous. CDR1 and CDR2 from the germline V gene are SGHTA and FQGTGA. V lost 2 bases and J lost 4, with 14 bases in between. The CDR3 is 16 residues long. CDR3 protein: CASSLGYSFATGELFF. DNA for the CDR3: TGTGCCAGCAGCTTAGGTTACAGTTTTGCCACCGGGGAGCTGTTTTTT.

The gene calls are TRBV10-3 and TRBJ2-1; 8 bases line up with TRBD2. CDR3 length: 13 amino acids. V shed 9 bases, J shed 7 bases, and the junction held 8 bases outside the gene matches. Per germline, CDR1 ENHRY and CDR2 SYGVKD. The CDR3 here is CAIAGAGMNEQFF. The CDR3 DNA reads TGTGCCATAGCGGGAGCTGGTATGAATGAGCAGTTCTTC.

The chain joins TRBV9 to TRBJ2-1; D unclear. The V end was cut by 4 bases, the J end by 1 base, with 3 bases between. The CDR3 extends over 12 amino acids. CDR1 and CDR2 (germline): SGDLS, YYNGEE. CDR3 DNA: TGTGCCAGCAGCCAATCCTACAATGAGCAGTTCTTC. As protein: CASSQSYNEQFF.

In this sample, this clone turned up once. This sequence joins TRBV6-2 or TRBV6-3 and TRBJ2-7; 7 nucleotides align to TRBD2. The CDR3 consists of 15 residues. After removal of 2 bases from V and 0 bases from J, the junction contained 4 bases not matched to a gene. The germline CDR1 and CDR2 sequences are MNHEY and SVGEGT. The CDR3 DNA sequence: TGTGCCAGCAGTTACCCTAGCGGCCCCTCCTACGAGCAGTACTTC. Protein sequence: CASSYPSGPSYEQYF.

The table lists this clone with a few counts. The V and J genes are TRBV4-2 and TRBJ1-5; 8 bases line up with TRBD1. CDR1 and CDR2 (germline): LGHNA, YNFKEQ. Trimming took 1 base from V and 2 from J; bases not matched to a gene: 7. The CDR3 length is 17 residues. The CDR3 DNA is TGTGCCAGCAGCCAAGTAGGACAGGGAGGGGGCAATCAGCCCCAGCATTTT. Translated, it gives CASSQVGQGGGNQPQHF.

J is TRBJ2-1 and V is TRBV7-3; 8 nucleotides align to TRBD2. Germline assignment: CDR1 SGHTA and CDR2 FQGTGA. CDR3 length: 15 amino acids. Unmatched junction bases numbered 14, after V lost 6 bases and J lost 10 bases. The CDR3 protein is CASSATTSERGEQFF. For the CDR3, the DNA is TGTGCCAGCAGTGCTACGACTAGCGAAAGGGGGGAGCAGTTCTTC.

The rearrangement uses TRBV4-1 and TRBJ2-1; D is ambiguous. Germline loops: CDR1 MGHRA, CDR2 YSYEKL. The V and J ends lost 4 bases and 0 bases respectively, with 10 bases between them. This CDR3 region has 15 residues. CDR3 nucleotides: TGCGCCAGCAGCCTGCAGCAGGCCTCCTACAATGAGCAGTTCTTC. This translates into CASSLQQASYNEQFF.

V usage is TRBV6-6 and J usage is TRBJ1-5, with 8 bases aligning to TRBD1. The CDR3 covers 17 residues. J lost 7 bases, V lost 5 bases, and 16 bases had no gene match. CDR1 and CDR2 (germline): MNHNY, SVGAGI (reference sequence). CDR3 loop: CASSLLGRQGFGQPQHF. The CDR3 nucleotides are TGTGCCAGCAGTCTGCTGGGCCGACAGGGGTTCGGGCAGCCCCAGCATTTT.

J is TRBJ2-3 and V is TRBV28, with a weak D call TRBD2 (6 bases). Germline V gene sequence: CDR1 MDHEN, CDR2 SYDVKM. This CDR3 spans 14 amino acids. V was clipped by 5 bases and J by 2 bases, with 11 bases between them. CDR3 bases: TGTGCCAGCAGTAAAGGAGGGTACACAGATACGCAGTATTTT. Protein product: CASSKGGYTDTQYF.

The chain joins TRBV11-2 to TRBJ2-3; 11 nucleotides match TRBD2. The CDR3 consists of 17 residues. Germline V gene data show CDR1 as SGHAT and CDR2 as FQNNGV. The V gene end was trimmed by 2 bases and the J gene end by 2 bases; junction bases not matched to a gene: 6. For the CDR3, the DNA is TGTGCCAGCAGCTTACGGGGACTAGCGGTAATCACAGATACGCAGTATTTT. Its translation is CASSLRGLAVITDTQYF.

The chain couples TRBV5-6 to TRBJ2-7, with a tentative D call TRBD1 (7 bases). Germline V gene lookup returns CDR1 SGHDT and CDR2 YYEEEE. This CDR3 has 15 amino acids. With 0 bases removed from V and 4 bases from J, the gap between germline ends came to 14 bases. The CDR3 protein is CASSLAAGGFYEQYF. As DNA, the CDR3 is TGTGCCAGCAGCTTGGCAGCAGGGGGGTTTTACGAGCAGTACTTC. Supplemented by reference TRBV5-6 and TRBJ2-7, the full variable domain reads DAGVTQSPTHLIKTRGQQVTLRCSPKSGHDTVSWYQQALGQGPQFIFQYYEEEERQRGNFPDRFSGHQFPNYSSELNVNALLLGDSALYLCASSLAAGGFYEQYFGPGTRLTVT.

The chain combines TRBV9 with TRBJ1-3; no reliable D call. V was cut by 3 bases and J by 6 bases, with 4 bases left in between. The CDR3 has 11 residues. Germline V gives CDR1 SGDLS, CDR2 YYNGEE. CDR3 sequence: CASSAVNTIYF. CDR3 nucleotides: TGTGCCAGCAGCGCCGTAAACACCATATATTTT.

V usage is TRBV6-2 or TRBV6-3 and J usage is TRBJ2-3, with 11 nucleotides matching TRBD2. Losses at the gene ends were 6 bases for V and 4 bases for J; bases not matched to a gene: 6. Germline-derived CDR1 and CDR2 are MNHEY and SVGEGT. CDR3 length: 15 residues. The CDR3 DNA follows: TGTGCCAGCAGCCTACTAGCGGGAGCCCCAGATACGCAGTATTTT. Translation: CASSLLAGAPDTQYF.

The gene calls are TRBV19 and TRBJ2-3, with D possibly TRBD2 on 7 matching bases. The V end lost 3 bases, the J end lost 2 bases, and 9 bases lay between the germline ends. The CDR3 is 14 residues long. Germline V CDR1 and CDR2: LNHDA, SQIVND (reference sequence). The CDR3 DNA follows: TGTGCCAGTAGTATGGCGGGGGCCACAGATACGCAGTATTTT. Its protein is CASSMAGATDTQYF.

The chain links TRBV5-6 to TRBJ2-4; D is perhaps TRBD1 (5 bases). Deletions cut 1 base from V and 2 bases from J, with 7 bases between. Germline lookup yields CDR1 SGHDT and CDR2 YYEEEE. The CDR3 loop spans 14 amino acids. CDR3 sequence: CASSLQGTKNIQYF. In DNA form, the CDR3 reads TGTGCCAGCAGCTTGCAGGGAACCAAAAACATTCAGTACTTC.

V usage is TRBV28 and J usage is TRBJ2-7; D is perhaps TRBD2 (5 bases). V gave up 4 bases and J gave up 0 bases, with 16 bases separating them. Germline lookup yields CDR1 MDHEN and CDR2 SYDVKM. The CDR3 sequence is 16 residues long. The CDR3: CASSSPHQRRSYEQYF. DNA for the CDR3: TGTGCCAGCAGTTCCCCCCACCAGCGGCGCTCCTACGAGCAGTACTTC.

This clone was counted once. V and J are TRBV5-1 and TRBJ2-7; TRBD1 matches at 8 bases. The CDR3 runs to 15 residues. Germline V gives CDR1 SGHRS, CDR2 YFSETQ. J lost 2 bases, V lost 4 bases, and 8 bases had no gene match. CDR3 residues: CASSHTGQGAYEQYF. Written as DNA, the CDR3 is TGCGCCAGCAGCCACACCGGACAGGGCGCCTACGAGCAGTACTTC.

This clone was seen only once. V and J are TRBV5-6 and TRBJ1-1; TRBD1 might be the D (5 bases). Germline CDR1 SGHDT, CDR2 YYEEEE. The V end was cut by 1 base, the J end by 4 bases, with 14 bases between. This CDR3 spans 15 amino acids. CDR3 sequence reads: CASSLWRGGGTEAFF. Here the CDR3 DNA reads TGTGCCAGCAGCTTGTGGCGGGGTGGGGGCACTGAAGCTTTCTTT.

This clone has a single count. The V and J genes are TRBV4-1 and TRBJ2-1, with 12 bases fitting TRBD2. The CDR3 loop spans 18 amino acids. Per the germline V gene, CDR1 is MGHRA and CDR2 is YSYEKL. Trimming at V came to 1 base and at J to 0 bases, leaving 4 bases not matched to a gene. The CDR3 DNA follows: TGCGCCAGCAGCCAAGCTAGCGGGAGGGTTTACTCCTACAATGAGCAGTTCTTC. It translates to CASSQASGRVYSYNEQFF.

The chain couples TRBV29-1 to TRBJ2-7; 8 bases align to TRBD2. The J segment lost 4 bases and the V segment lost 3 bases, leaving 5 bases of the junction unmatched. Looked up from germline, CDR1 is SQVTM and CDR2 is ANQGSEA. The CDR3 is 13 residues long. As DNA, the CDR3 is TGCAGCGTTGACAGCGGGAGCTCGTACGAGCAGTACTTC. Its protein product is CSVDSGSSYEQYF.

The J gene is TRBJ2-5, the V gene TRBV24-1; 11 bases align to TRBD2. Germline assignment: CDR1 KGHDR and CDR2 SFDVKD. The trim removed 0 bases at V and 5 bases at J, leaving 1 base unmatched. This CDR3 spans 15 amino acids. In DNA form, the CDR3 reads TGTGCCACCAGTGATTTGCGGACTAGCGGGGAGACCCAGTACTTC. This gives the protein CATSDLRTSGETQYF.

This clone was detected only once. The CDR3 spells CASWGGQSPLHF. As DNA, the CDR3 is TGTGCCAGCTGGGGAGGTCAATCACCCCTCCACTTT. The chain has TRBV28 and TRBJ1-6, with D unclear. The CDR3 consists of 12 residues. The ends were cut back, 8 bases at V and 10 bases at J, with 12 bases in the middle. CDR1 and CDR2 from the germline V gene are MDHEN and SYDVKM. Using reference TRBV28 and TRBJ1-6 for the parts outside the CDR3, the full variable domain is DVKVTQSSRYLVKRTGEKVFLECVQDMDHENMFWYRQDPGLGLRLIYFSYDVKMKEKGDIPEGYSVSREKKERFSLILESASTNQTSMYLCASWGGQSPLHFGNGTRLTVT.